This T cell receptor (beta chain) comes out of a study of beta chain features in type 1 diabetes (dated by TCRdb to 2016 to 2019). About the full investigation: Mean age, gender distribution, total cell number and subset yield were not different between patients and healthy donors. Across all samples, about 110 million sorted cells were examined, and cell number per subset correlated strongly with RNA yield. In the study, recently diagnosed type 1 diabetes patients and matched healthy donors were compared on the TCRB repertoires of their sorted circulating CD4+ T cell subsets. Regulatory and stem cell-like memory subsets were obtained from only 8 patients and roughly eight healthy donors, while naive and central memory subsets were obtained from all 30 or so donors.

Overall study results and their limits: Naive, central memory and regulatory TCRB repertoires appeared to be more similar among patients than among healthy donors. Patients with type 1 diabetes made fewer insertions and deleted more nucleotides at VDJ recombination sites, implying thymic rearrangement abnormalities. Because cDNA rather than genomic DNA was sequenced, highly expressing activated cells could have been over-represented, although no difference in activation and CD3 levels was found between groups. Only small numbers of individuals were included in the HLA sub-analyses, which left unresolved whether HLA type had any influence on TCRB rearrangement. PCR may preferentially amplify shorter templates, but because patient and control samples were amplified and corrected together, any resulting skew would affect both groups equally. Type 1 diabetes patients showed a moderate but significant shortening of TCRB CDR3 length in all four CD4+ subsets.

About this clone itself: It lacks a known antigen. No base quality information exists; no much larger clone differs at one position.

Each donor gave one peripheral blood draw, approximately 120 mL on average, collected into heparinised tubes. Naive, central memory, regulatory and stem cell-like memory CD4+ T cells were sorted on a BD FACSAria II using a panel including CD45RO, CCR7, CD25, CD127, CD95 and CD27. Purity was above 95% for every sorted population. PBMCs were separated immediately by Lymphoprep density gradient centrifugation and were stained directly, without being cultured. So that batch effects would be minimized, each experiment stained and sorted samples in pairs, pairing one healthy donor with one patient. The High Capacity cDNA Reverse Transcription Kit was used to reverse transcribe all of the isolated RNA, meaning that expressed TCRB transcripts were what got sequenced. Naive, central memory and regulatory T cell samples underwent deep immunoSEQ sequencing, averaging about 3.5 million total reads per sample. After sorted cells were lysed in RLT buffer, RNA was extracted with DNase-treated RNeasy Micro or Mini kits, with the choice depending on cell number. Each cell subset was processed separately to prevent cross-contamination, with patient and healthy donor samples processed together. The immunoSEQ multiplex PCR was used to amplify TCRB sequences from cDNA, generating 87-bp fragments that spanned the CDR3 region. Sequencing of the amplicons was done on the Illumina HiSeq platform. As for the original processing: PCR bias was corrected computationally using synthetic template baselines, and reads within Hamming distance 2 were collapsed, with unmergeable singletons discarded. Reads were aligned against IMGT so that V, D and J genes, CDR3 length and insertions or deletions at six rearrangement sites could be assigned. Within each subset, clonotype counts were normalized to sorted cell number, and only after that were true diversity and Gini coefficients computed with the tcR R package. Repertoire sharing was quantified using the overlap coefficient calculated on TCRB nucleotide sequences. As a proxy for the pre-selection repertoire, out-of-frame TCRB sequences from naive cells were analyzed. What TCRdb holds here is the immuneACCESS table cut down to in-frame rearrangements. Part of the clones is not present; checked against another copy, under half of the missing clones reflect an unresolved V gene, and the others are unexplained. D and trimming were read from the DNA, whereas the V and J calls and clone size are those reported in that table. The sample contains hundreds of thousands of clones, over 12% of them found a single time. Of the sample, nearly 0.04% is held by the ten largest clones.

What was sequenced was naive CD4+ T cells from blood. The label giving this sample's cell subset or site can be read as: true naive CD4+ T cells. The TCR sequence derives from a man between 18 and 35 years old with type 1 diabetes.

DNA sequence: TGCAGCGTTGATATAAGGGGGACTGAAGCTTTCTTT. The translation is CSVDIRGTEAFF. The rearranged chain carries TRBV29-1 and TRBJ1-1; the D gene is possibly TRBD1, with 6 bases matching. The trim is 3 bases for V and 5 bases for J, with a gap of 10 bases between the germline ends. The CDR3 numbers 12 residues from cysteine through phenylalanine. CDR3 DNA is the only sequence kept; it has 36 bases, read in frame from the first base. Taken from the germline V gene, the CDR1 and CDR2 loops are SQVTM and ANQGSEA.